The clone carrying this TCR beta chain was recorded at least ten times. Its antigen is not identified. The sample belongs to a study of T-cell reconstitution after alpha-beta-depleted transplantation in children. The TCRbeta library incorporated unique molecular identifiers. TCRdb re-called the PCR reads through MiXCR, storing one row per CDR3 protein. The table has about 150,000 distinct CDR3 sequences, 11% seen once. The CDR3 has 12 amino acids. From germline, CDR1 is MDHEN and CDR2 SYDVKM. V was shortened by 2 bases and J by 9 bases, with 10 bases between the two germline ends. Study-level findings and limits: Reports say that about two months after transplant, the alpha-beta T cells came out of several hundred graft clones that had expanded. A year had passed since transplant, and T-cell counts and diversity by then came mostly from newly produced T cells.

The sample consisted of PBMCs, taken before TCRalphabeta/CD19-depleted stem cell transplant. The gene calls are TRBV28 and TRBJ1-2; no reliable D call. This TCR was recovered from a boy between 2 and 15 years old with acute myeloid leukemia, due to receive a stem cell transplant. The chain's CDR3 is CASSLQGGSYTF. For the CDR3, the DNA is TGTGCCAGCAGTTTACAAGGTGGGAGCTACACCTTC.